Listed below are T cell receptor beta chains from one sample, sequenced in a study of cytomegalovirus exposure and HLA in healthy donors. Here immunoSEQ multiplex PCR was the method, and the copy in TCRdb shows in-frame clones only, minus some. The repertoire table contains 130,000 or so clones. Sequencing was carried out using PBMCs. Source of these receptors: a woman between 40 and 55 years old in good health and CMV-seronegative. The CDR3 runs from the conserved cysteine through the conserved F or W.

>TRBJ1-1|TRBV15
CATSSRAGLNTEAFF
>TRBJ1-5|TRBV28
CAGGGNQPQHF
>TRBJ2-3|TRBV5-4
CASSRQGDTDTQYF
>TRBJ1-6|TRBV2
CASSERRGGGSPLHF
>TRBJ2-4|TRBV7-2
CASSLTDGLAKNIQYF
>TRBJ2-4|TRBV19
CASSPGTLWGKNIQYF
>TRBJ2-6|TRBV14
CASSQLSGANVLTF
>TRBJ1-1|TRBV4-2
CASSRDRDRDPEAFF
>TRBJ1-1|TRBV6-6
CASSSRGLGAEAFF
>TRBJ2-2|TRBV13
CASSFRDREPGELFF
>TRBJ2-7|TRBV11-2
CASSLVLGLAGGPSEQYF
>TRBJ1-1|TRBV6-4
CATIDSFGVSTEAFF
>TRBJ2-2|TRBV4-3
CASSRGGGLAGTGELFF
>TRBJ2-3|TRBV19
CASGQDASTDTQYF
>TRBJ1-6|TRBV4-2
CASSQDRQYNSPLHF
>TRBJ1-5|TRBV7-2
CASSLVGRGNQPQHF
>TRBJ2-2|TRBV10-3
CAAAGDTGELFF
>TRBJ1-5|TRBV7-8
CASSLLTGGSSNQPQHF
>TRBJ2-2|TRBV6-4
CASSPGTDTGELFF
>TRBJ1-5|TRBV6-1
CASGGRGDNQPQHF
>TRBJ2-7|TRBV6-5
CASSYYPGTPPYEQYF
>TRBJ2-7|TRBV5-4
CASSSGQRLYEQYF
>TRBJ2-3|TRBV5-6
CASRRVVVSTDTQYF
>TRBJ1-1|TRBV5-1
CASSLRDMLFF
>TRBJ2-5|TRBV18
CASREETQYF
>TRBJ2-7|TRBV19
CASSSSPYEQYF
>TRBJ1-1|TRBV6-1
CASSEEGTGPTEAFF
>TRBJ2-6|TRBV18
CASSPSGQGTGGANVLTF
>TRBJ1-2|TRBV6-5
CASRGGAGVTF
>TRBJ2-2|TRBV5-6
CASSLTRLNTGELFF
>TRBJ1-1|TRBV21-1
CASSLPEGTNTEAFF
>TRBJ1-1|TRBV20-1
CSPYGPTEAFF
>TRBJ1-1|TRBV13
CASSTRDRGTEAFF
>TRBJ2-1|TRBV6-5
CASSTFGTPYNEQFF
>TRBJ2-5|TRBV7-7
CASSLGWLSGALLQETQYF
>TRBJ1-2|TRBV5-1
CASSSTASNYGYTF
>TRBJ1-6|TRBV28
CASSFSQGIGSPLHF
>TRBJ2-7|TRBV20-1
CSGTSSYEQYF
>TRBJ1-5|TRBV5-8
CASSLSQPQHF
>TRBJ2-6|TRBV28
CASIEGVSGANVLTF
>TRBJ1-2|TRBV28
CASLNTGQGYGYTF
>TRBJ1-4|TRBV18
CASSPRQGGLFF
>TRBJ1-1|TRBV4-3
CASSQVSGRARPEAFF
>TRBJ1-2|TRBV2
CASTDGGPPDGYTF
>TRBJ1-2|TRBV5-1
CASSPYQGQLGYGYTF
>TRBJ2-3|TRBV28
CASRVEGGWNTQYF
>TRBJ2-3|TRBV4-3
CASSQDGIAGGRGDTQYF
>TRBJ2-3|TRBV6-4
CASSDSAGGSTDTQYF
>TRBJ1-5|TRBV6-1
CASSGTGDGNQPQHF
>TRBJ1-1|TRBV7-3
CASSFGGRTEAFF
>TRBJ1-1|TRBV9
CASSVALTGDTEAFF
>TRBJ1-4|TRBV10-3
CAARQGLGEKLFF
>TRBJ2-7|TRBV5-8
CASSLALVTTGEQYF
>TRBJ1-6|TRBV7-8
CASSYGQGASSPLHF